Listed below are T cell receptor beta chains from one sample, sequenced in a study of cytomegalovirus exposure and HLA in healthy donors. Here immunoSEQ multiplex PCR was the method, and the copy in TCRdb shows in-frame clones only, minus some. The sample lists 60,000 to 75,000 clones, roughly four fifths occurring once. Sequencing was done on a sample of PBMCs. The receptors here all came from a woman aged 60-70 years in good health and CMV-seropositive. CDR3s include the opening cysteine and the closing phenylalanine or tryptophan.

TRBV19,15,TRBJ2-3,CASSAASGSTDTQYF
TRBV19,17,TRBJ1-2,CASSSQPGGLGVYGYTF
TRBV4-1,14,TRBJ2-1,CASSQASGVGAGFF
TRBV7-9,16,TRBJ1-1,CASSTNLGRGNTEAFF
TRBV7-9,14,TRBJ1-4,CASSSWTGGEKLFF
TRBV5-4,15,TRBJ2-7,CASSHPSTGENEQYF
TRBV6-1,13,TRBJ2-2,CASSDHRTGELFF
TRBV7-2,12,TRBJ2-1,CASSLWRNEQFF
TRBV27,15,TRBJ2-7,CASSLWGGGGYEQYF
TRBV18,15,TRBJ2-7,CASSPAQDSSYEQYF
TRBV10-3,13,TRBJ1-2,CAIRPTGDGGYTF
TRBV6-5,15,TRBJ1-2,CASSYSGTEGYGYTF
TRBV5-1,16,TRBJ2-1,CASSLASGGADNEQFF
TRBV30,15,TRBJ1-5,CAWSKTGGLNQPQHF
TRBV6-6,16,TRBJ2-1,CASSPFRGLTYNEQFF
TRBV27,16,TRBJ1-5,CASSPDRGFQGQPQHF
TRBV5-1,16,TRBJ1-6,CASSPEPQGPNSPLHF
TRBV5-4,13,TRBJ1-4,CASSWGGENKLFF
TRBV30,15,TRBJ2-7,CAWSVRDRAPYEQYF
TRBV4-1,15,TRBJ1-1,CASSPSLQGGTEAFF
TRBV7-3,13,TRBJ2-3,CASSLTYQQAQYF
TRBV11-2,15,TRBJ2-7,CASSFYSGRPYEQYF
TRBV10-3,15,TRBJ2-7,CAISGVRTGSYEQYF
TRBV11-3,13,TRBJ2-7,CASSLARGGEQYF
TRBV7-9,13,TRBJ1-3,CASTPGPGNTIYF
TRBV18,13,TRBJ2-7,CASSLDRESEQYF
TRBV5-5,15,TRBJ1-1,CASSLGQTGGTEAFF
TRBV5-6,14,TRBJ2-7,CASSWGQGGYEQYF
TRBV19,15,TRBJ2-1,CASTVAGNSYNEQFF
TRBV18,15,TRBJ1-1,CASSPQTGMNTEAFF
TRBV4-1,13,TRBJ1-2,CASSQGGGYGYTF
TRBV5-4,13,TRBJ2-5,CASSLGGMETQYF
TRBV6-1,15,TRBJ1-5,CASRNYRGRDQPQHF
TRBV10-3,17,TRBJ2-2,CAISEPGQAANTGELFF
TRBV11-2,14,TRBJ2-1,CASDIAPEDNEQFF
TRBV7-8,16,TRBJ2-7,CASSTRWGRNSYEQYF
TRBV7-2,13,TRBJ1-1,CASSQGGSTEAFF
TRBV6-1,13,TRBJ2-1,CASSELGGNEQFF
TRBV2,13,TRBJ2-5,CASGPGSRETQYF
TRBV30,11,TRBJ1-2,CAWSGSSGYTF
TRBV5-8,15,TRBJ2-2,CASSSGTGWTGELFF
TRBV7-8,14,TRBJ2-3,CASSPRRAPDTQYF
TRBV4-1,14,TRBJ1-5,CASSSGLESQPQHF
TRBV19,15,TRBJ1-1,CASSTEGGRGTEAFF
TRBV6-5,12,TRBJ1-1,CASSYPTGEAFF
TRBV14,15,TRBJ2-1,CASSFGDRAYNEQFF
TRBV5-1,16,TRBJ1-1,CASTRGEGGVNTEAFF
TRBV4-1,14,TRBJ1-5,CASSQVYSNQPQHF
TRBV6-1,13,TRBJ1-1,CASRRQGYTEAFF